This note documents a single TCR beta chain sequence. The antigen is undetermined. This sample is part of a study of blood T cells in healthy people across ages. Study-wide findings and caveats: Higher diversity, along with more naive CD4+ cells, distinguished long-lived donors from aged donors. Strong correlation linked observed beta diversity and percent naive T cells. As age increased, TCR beta diversity per million T cells fell in a roughly linear fashion.

The second PCR ran about 6 to 12 cycles with a sample-barcoded 5' primer and J-beta primers. TCRdb used MiXCR to reprocess the 5' RACE reads, holding one entry per CDR3 protein. Of around 1,100,000 distinct CDR3 sequences detected, around two fifths appear once; the ten largest clones hold 10% to 15%. V lost 5 bases and J 4 bases, leaving 14 bases between the germline ends. CDR1 is LGHDT, CDR2 YNNKEL, per germline (reference sequence). This CDR3 is 14 amino acids long. Extraction of total RNA produced a minimum of 5 micrograms from each sample. Sequencing used blood. This receptor was obtained from a man aged 18 to 35 in good health. The chain employs TRBV3-1 and TRBJ1-2, with D perhaps matching TRBD1 (6 bases). The CDR3 region has the DNA TGTGCCAGCAGCGCGAGGGACACGCTCTATGGCTACACCTTC. Its translation: CASSARDTLYGYTF.